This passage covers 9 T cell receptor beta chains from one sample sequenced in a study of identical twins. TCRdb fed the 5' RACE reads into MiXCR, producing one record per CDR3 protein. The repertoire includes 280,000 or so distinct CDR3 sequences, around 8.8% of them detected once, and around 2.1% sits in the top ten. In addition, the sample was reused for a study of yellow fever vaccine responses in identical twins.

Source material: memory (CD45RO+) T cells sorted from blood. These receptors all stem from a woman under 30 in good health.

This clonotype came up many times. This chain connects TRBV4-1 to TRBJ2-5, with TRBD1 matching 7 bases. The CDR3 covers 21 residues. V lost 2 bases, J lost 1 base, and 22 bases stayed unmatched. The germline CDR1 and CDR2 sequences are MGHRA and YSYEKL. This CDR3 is CASSQTNPTIRLRDSQETQYF. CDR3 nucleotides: TGCGCCAGCAGCCAAACTAATCCGACAATTCGACTACGGGACAGCCAAGAGACCCAGTACTTC.

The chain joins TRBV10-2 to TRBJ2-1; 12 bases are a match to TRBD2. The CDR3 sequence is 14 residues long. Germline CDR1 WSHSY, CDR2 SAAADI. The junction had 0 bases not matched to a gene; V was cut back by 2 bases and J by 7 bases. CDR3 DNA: TGCGCCAGCAGTGAGACTAGCGGGGGGAATGAGCAGTTCTTC. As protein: CASSETSGGNEQFF.

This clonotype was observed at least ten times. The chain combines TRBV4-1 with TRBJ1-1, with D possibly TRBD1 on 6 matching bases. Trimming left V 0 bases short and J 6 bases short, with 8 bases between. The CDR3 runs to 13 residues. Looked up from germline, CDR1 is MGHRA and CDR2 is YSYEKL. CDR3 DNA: TGCGCCAGCAGCCAAGATACAGGGCCTGAAGCTTTCTTT. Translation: CASSQDTGPEAFF.

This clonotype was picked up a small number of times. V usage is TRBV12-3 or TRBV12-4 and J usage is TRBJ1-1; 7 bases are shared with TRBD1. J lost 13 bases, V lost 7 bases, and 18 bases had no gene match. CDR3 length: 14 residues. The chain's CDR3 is CASTNTDRVDGVFF. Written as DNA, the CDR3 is TGTGCCAGCACCAACACCGACAGGGTAGATGGAGTTTTCTTT.

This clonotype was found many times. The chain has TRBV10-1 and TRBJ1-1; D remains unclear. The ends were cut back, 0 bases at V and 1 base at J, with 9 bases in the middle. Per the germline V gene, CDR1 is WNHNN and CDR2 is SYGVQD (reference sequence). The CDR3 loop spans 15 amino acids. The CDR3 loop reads CASSESAGRNTEAFF. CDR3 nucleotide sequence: TGCGCCAGCAGTGAGTCGGCGGGAAGGAACACTGAAGCTTTCTTT.

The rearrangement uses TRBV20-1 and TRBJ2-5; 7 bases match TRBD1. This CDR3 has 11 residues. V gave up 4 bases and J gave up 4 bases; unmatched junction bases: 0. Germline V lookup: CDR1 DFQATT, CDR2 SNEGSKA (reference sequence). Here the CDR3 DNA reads TGCAGTGCTAACAGGGGAGAGACCCAGTACTTC. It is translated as CSANRGETQYF.

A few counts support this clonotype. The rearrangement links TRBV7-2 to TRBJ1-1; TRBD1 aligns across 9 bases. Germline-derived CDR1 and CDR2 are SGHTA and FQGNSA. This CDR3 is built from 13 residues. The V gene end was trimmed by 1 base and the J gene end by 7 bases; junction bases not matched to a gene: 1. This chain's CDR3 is CASSLEDRGEAFF. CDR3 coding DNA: TGTGCCAGCAGCTTAGAGGACAGGGGTGAAGCTTTCTTT.

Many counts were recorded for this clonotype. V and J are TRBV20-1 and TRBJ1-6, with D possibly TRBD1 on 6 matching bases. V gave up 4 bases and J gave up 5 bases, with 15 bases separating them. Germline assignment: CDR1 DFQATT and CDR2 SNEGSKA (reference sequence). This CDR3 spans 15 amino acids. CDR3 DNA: TGCAGTGCTACGCTGGGGGCTTCGGATAATTCACCCCTCCACTTT. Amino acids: CSATLGASDNSPLHF.

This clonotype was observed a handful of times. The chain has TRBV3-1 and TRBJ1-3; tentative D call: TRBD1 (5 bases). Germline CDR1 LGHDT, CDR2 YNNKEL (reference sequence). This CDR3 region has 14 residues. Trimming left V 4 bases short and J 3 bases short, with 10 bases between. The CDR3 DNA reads TGTGCCAGCAGCCGAGGGGCTGGTGGAAACACCATATATTTT. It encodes CASSRGAGGNTIYF.